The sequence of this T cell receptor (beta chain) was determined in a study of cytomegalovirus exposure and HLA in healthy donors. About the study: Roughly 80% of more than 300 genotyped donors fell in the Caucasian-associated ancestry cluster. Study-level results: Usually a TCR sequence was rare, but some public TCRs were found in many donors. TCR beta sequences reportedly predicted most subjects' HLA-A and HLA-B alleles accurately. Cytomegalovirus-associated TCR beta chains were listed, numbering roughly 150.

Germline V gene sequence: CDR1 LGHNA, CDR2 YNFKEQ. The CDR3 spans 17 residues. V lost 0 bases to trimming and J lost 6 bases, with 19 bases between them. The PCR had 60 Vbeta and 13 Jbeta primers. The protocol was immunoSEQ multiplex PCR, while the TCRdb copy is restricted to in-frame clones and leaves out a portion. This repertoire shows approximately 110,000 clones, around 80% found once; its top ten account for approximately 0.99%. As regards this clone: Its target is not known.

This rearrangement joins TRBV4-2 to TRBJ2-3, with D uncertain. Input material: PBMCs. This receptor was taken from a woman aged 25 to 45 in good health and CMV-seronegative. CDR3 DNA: TGTGCCAGCAGCCAAGATCCCGCGACGTATCTCGGGGATACGCAGTATTTT. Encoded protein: CASSQDPATYLGDTQYF.